This T cell receptor (beta chain) comes out of a study of blood T cell repertoires in COVID-19. Study-wide context: The United States, Italy and Spain provided the acute and convalescent COVID-19 samples.

This table comes from immunoSEQ multiplex PCR, and its TCRdb copy is limited to in-frame clones, with some not included. The table includes over 90,000 clones, about nine tenths detected once. The receptor's source is a woman in her forties or fifties with COVID-19, enrolled during active disease. The sequencing input was peripheral blood.

In nucleotides, the CDR3 is TGTGCCAGCAAGGACGCGGGGACCTACAATGAGCAGTTCTTC. Protein: CASKDAGTYNEQFF. The V and J genes are TRBV25-1 and TRBJ2-1; perhaps TRBD2 as D (6 bases). Per the germline V gene, CDR1 is MGHDK and CDR2 is SYGVNS. V was trimmed by 7 bases and J by 2 bases, leaving 12 bases between them. The CDR3 totals 14 residues.